The clone carrying this TCR beta chain was seen more than once but under ten times. What it recognizes is unknown. The primer mix had 60 Vbeta and 13 Jbeta primers. Here immunoSEQ multiplex PCR was the method, and the copy in TCRdb shows in-frame clones only, minus some. The sample carries fewer than 350,000 clones, 80% to 90% recorded once. The V gene's germline CDR1 is SGHRS and CDR2 YFSETQ. This CDR3 is built from 16 residues. The V segment lost 0 bases and the J segment 1 base; nucleotides outside the gene matches: 2. This record comes from a study of cytomegalovirus exposure and HLA in healthy donors. Study details: There were about 85 million unique TCRs (from HLA-typed donors) in an early data release. Study-level points and caveats: The number of N-insertions in an Asian-associated ancestry cluster was reportedly below the approximately 700-donor mean in a later analysis. It was taken for granted in presence/absence analyses that sequencing depth across donors was roughly uniform. Earlier findings revealed that most TCR beta V segments proved productive either about 87% or about 30% of the time.

The chain couples TRBV5-1 to TRBJ2-5, with 11 bases identical to TRBD1. Sequences were obtained from PBMCs. The receptor comes from a woman younger than 30 in good health and CMV-seronegative. This chain's CDR3 is CASSLEGTGGQETQYF. The CDR3 DNA is TGCGCCAGCAGCTTGGAAGGGACAGGGGGCCAAGAGACCCAGTACTTC.